The sequence of this T cell receptor (beta chain) was determined in a study of cytomegalovirus exposure and HLA in healthy donors (TCRdb year 2017). Broadly, across the study: In an earlier analysis of 587 of the donors, 276 Gb of sequence data and 90 million to 130 million unique TCR beta sequences from 150 million to 200 million T cells were reported. About 320 gigabases of sequencing data and tens of millions of unique TCR sequences were included in an early release covering roughly 600 HLA-typed donors. The genetic ancestry cluster associated with self-reported Caucasian donors included roughly 84% of the approximately 410 genotyped donors. The study aimed to test whether cataloging public T cell receptors could reveal signatures of past pathogen exposure. The study used immunosequencing to profile the T cell repertoires of approximately 630 subjects and linked those repertoires to cytomegalovirus serostatus. Along with the approximately 700-subject first cohort, a separate validation cohort of over a hundred different subjects was used. High-throughput TCR immunosequencing, statistical association of individual TCRs with disease status, and machine learning were combined to predict cytomegalovirus infection status. To study patterns of TCR occurrence, a later analysis re-analyzed previously published TCR beta repertoires from 700 or so donors and added high-resolution HLA genotyping. In the later analysis, no new phenotypic data were used to find candidate immune exposures; instead, reliance was placed on TCR beta sequences and their occurrence across donors. To decide whether each TCR beta V gene segment behaved as functional or pseudogenic, an earlier analysis of 587 of the donors relied on high-throughput TCR beta sequencing. Donor age, sex, ethnicity and CMV serostatus were compiled together with the repertoire data. A later genetic analysis took genome-wide SNP genotypes for about 55% of the roughly 670 donors and used that subset as a discovery cohort. All discovery cohort repertoires had been generated using a single sequencing platform. HLA typing included class I and class II loci at four-digit resolution. The number of typed donors differed by locus: about 620-640 for A, B, C, DRB1 and DQB1; roughly 510 for DQA1; fewer than 610 for DPA1; and roughly 450 for DPB1. Five DR-DQ haplotypes were treated as single units for association and clustering because of strong linkage in the cohort. Among 398 genotyped donors of the cohort, an average of around 240,000 unique TCR beta nucleotide sequences were sequenced per donor, roughly 20% of them non-productive. Broader findings and caveats from the paper: CMV serostatus was the only immune exposure information available for the cohort. According to the authors, the approach could potentially be generalized to other disease states and immunological phenotypes. In vitro tests confirmed that a few of the cytomegalovirus-associated TCR beta chains recognize cytomegalovirus antigens. Across donors, most TCR sequences were observed very rarely, whereas some public TCRs were present in many individuals. V-gene and J-gene trimming of TCR beta chains was associated with a missense DCLRE1C variant in a later genetic analysis, and the association was replicated in an independent cohort. Specific HLA alleles were associated with 15,000 to 20,000 TCR beta sequences at a false discovery rate of 0.05 in a later analysis. The sequencing pipeline was judged likely to have produced a cluster of highly shared sequence variants as a technical artifact. Because counts were too low, some 17 rarely observed V segments, including chromosome 9 orphons, were excluded from the earlier analysis of under 650 of the donors. A further reported finding was that TCR beta sequences accurately predicted the HLA-A and HLA-B alleles for most subjects in the first cohort. The study gave a list of 150 to 200 TCR beta chains associated with cytomegalovirus. A later genetic analysis reported fewer N-insertions in productive TCRs among donors in an Asian-associated ancestry cluster than the roughly 700-donor mean. HLA typing was unavailable for some donors at each locus, so association tests used only the typed subset. In a later analysis, HLA-associated TCR beta chains were found to be more clonally expanded and to have lower generation probabilities than equally common non-associated chains. In a later analysis, most CMV-associated TCR beta chains were found to appear HLA-restricted, with HLA associations seemingly driven largely by CMV exposure. A later analysis found that TCR association rates varied across HLA loci, with DRB1 alleles showing the most associated TCRs and HLA-C alleles the fewest. Correlated functional status among segregating V segments might reflect linkage disequilibrium, but an unknown experimental factor could not be ruled out. In this cohort, only TCR beta chains were sequenced, and detectable features were limited by the absence of alpha or paired-chain data. According to a later analysis, parvovirus B19, influenza, CMV and Epstein-Barr virus appeared linked to several top co-occurrence clusters. The classifier was reported to diagnose cytomegalovirus status with high specificity and sensitivity in both the original cohort and the validation cohort. Assigning TCR associations to individual alleles was difficult when HLA alleles, especially DR and DQ, strongly co-occurred. Roughly uniform sequencing depth across donors was assumed in presence/absence analyses, although this assumption may not hold. In an earlier analysis of some 500 of the donors, most TCR beta V segments were observed in productive rearrangements about 87% or about 30% of the time, broadly matching IMGT annotations. The 87-base-pair reads could not distinguish some IMGT-functional V segments, including TRBV6-2 and TRBV6-3, so those segments were excluded.

Libraries were prepared through the immunoSEQ multiplex PCR assay. For the multiplex PCR, a mixture combining 60 forward primers for TCR Vbeta segments and 13 reverse primers for TCR Jbeta segments was used. A multiplex PCR assay on genomic DNA amplified the CDR3 region of rearranged TCR beta genes. The amplified TCR beta libraries were sequenced on the Illumina HiSeq System as 87-base-pair reads. The published analysis was carried out like this. Across the 666 repertoires, a later analysis counted roughly 84 million unique TCR beta chains, 8.5 million to 12 million of which were shared by at least two donors. A nearest-neighbor algorithm error-corrected the raw reads and collapsed the reads into unique sequences, merging closely related sequences to remove PCR and sequencing errors. V, D and J gene segments were assigned by aligning CDR3 sequences to IMGT reference sequences. For a sequence to be retained, a match of at least six nucleotides was required to both a V gene segment and a J gene segment. Rearrangements were classified as productive when the CDR3 lacked stop codons and remained in frame with V and J, and all other rearrangements were classified as non-productive. Following IMGT convention, CDR3 was defined as the stretch from the second conserved V-encoded cysteine up to the conserved J-encoded phenylalanine. In an earlier analysis of 550 to 650 of the donors, sequences lacking an unambiguous match to a single V gene segment were excluded. In an earlier analysis of some 590 of the donors, a V segment was called functional when productive rearrangements were above 56.7%, and segregating when the standard deviation between donors exceeded 5%. A statistical classification framework was built to diagnose cytomegalovirus status from the catalog of TCR beta chain sequences. V and J gene assignment, in a later analysis, came from comparing TCR nucleotide sequences with IMGT/GENE-DB human TR gene sequences. A later analysis assigned CDR3 sequences and most-parsimonious VDJ recombination scenarios with the TCRdist pipeline. In a later analysis, each TCR beta chain was defined by its CDR3 amino acid sequence together with its V-gene family, and reads without a unique V-gene family were excluded. A later analysis removed 500 to 600 highly shared, low-generation-probability nucleotide sequences to deal with suspected cross-contamination and a sequencing artifact. In a later analysis, a clonal expansion index was calculated for each public chain from normalized within-repertoire ranks of inferred template counts. A later analysis computed generation probabilities with a VDJ recombination model fitted to out-of-frame rearrangements, and checked the results against IGoR. In a later analysis, hypergeometric tests were used to score TCR-TCR, TCR-HLA and TCR-CMV co-occurrence, with a repertoire-size bias correction applied to TCR pairs. A later analysis estimated false discovery rates by permuting HLA or CMV assignments 20 times. In a later analysis, co-occurring TCRs were grouped using DBSCAN, and TCRdist sequence similarity was added for clustering within HLA-allele-positive subsets. Co-occurrence clustering excluded repertoires with fewer than 30,000 or more than 120,000 public chains, plus five with anomalous nucleotide sharing. TCRdb re-hosts the immuneACCESS table, in-frame sequences only. Its copies lack some clones; in the studies checked, an unresolved V gene accounts for under half of them, and the cause for the rest is not known. The D gene and trimming were derived from the DNA, and the V and J assignments and clone size from that table. Counted in this sample were around 110,000 clones; about 70% of them appeared once. Under 8% of the sample goes to the ten largest clones.

The cohort was made up of 666 healthy bone marrow donors. At the time of sampling, every cohort member was nominally healthy, though immune exposures that went unrecorded were likely present. The donor was CMV seropositive and was included in the group of 250 to 350 seropositive cohort members. Every donor gave a peripheral blood sample, and the peripheral blood mononuclear cells from that sample were used for TCR beta sequencing. The Qiagen DNeasy Blood Extraction Kit was used to extract genomic DNA from the blood cell samples. Trimming at the junction amounts to 3 bases on V and 6 bases on J, and the germline ends lie 13 bases apart. CDR1 and CDR2, per the germline V gene, are SGHRS and YFSETQ. From its cysteine to its phenylalanine, the CDR3 spans 13 amino acids. Only the CDR3 DNA is retained, 39 bases long and in frame from the first base. On this clone itself: Its antigen remains undetermined. No much larger clone is present one base from it, and per-base qualities are unavailable.

The clonotype comes from a woman between 45 and 65 years old in good health and CMV-seropositive. Recombination connected TRBV5-1 to TRBJ2-7; matching of 5 bases hints at TRBD2 as the D gene. The sample was PBMCs. The nucleotide sequence is TGCGCCAGCAGCTCTGAGCGACGGGGCGAGCAGTACTTC. Translated, this gives CASSSERRGEQYF.